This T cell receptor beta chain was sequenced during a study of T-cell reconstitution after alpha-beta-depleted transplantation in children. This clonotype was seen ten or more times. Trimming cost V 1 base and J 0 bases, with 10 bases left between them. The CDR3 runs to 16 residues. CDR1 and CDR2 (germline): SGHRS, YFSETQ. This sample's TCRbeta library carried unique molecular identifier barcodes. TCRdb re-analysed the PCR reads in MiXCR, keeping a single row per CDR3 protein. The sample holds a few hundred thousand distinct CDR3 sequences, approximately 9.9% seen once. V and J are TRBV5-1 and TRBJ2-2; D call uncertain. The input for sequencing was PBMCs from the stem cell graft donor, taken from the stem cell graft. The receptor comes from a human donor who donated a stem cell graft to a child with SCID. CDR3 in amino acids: CASSLSITANTGELFF. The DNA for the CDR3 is TGCGCCAGCAGCTTGAGTATTACAGCGAACACCGGGGAGCTGTTTTTT.